Below, 16 T cell receptor beta chains from the same sample are listed, as sequenced in a study of T cell repertoires in cytomegalovirus infection. TCRdb re-called the reads through MiXCR, storing one row per CDR3 protein. The sample contains some 38,000 distinct CDR3 sequences, approximately 52% of which appear only once. Their target antigens are unknown. This material consisted of CD8+ T cells from cultured PBMCs, taken from culture after CMV antigen stimulation. The receptors stem from a human donor in good health (CMV status not recorded). Some clones in this sample may be carry-over from other donors' samples.

The chain has TRBV7-9 and TRBJ2-1; 9 positions agree with TRBD2. The CDR3 consists of 16 residues. Germline CDR1 and CDR2: SEHNR and FQNEAQ (reference sequence). With 4 bases clipped from V and 0 bases from J, the junction kept 4 bases outside the gene matches. The CDR3 region has the DNA TGTGCCAGCAGCTCTCTAGCGGGAAGCTCCTACAATGAGCAGTTCTTC. Its protein product is CASSSLAGSSYNEQFF.

The V and J genes are TRBV20-1 and TRBJ2-5; D is unresolved. V shed 1 base and J shed 2 bases, with 17 bases lying between them. The CDR3 is made up of 16 amino acids. CDR1 DFQATT and CDR2 SNEGSKA come from the germline V gene (reference sequence). CDR3 DNA: TGCAGTGCTAGAGCTTCCCTTTACCACGTACAAGAGACCCAGTACTTC. Encoded protein: CSARASLYHVQETQYF.

This clonotype was counted only a few times. V and J are TRBV4-2 and TRBJ2-3, with 7 positions matching TRBD2. The germline V gene encodes CDR1 LGHNA and CDR2 YNFKEQ. This CDR3 has 15 residues. V trimming: 1 base; J trimming: 5 bases; junction bases outside the gene matches: 6. CDR3 region: CASSQGTSERDTQYF. The CDR3 coding sequence is TGTGCCAGCAGCCAAGGCACTAGCGAACGAGATACGCAGTATTTT.

V usage is TRBV7-2 and J usage is TRBJ2-1; 9 bases agree with TRBD1. Germline loops: CDR1 SGHTA, CDR2 FQGNSA. The CDR3 spans 15 residues. The J segment lost 5 bases and the V segment lost 3 bases, leaving 5 bases of the junction unmatched. The CDR3 here is CASSFSTGGNNEQFF. The CDR3 DNA follows: TGTGCCAGCAGCTTCTCGACAGGGGGTAACAATGAGCAGTTCTTC.

This clonotype has just a few counts. This chain joins TRBV20-1 and TRBJ2-7; TRBD1 or TRBD2 may be the D gene (7 bases each). The germline V gene encodes CDR1 DFQATT and CDR2 SNEGSKA (reference sequence). The V end was cut by 6 bases, the J end by 6 bases, with 27 bases between. The CDR3 sequence is 16 residues long. The CDR3 loop is CSANDRAGAGATEQYF. The CDR3 nucleotides read TGCAGTGCAAATGACAGGGCCGGTGCGGGGGCGACCGAGCAGTACTTC.

This clonotype occurred a few times. The CDR3 nucleotides are TGTGCCAGCAGCTCATCTTTAGCGGGGGGGGACCTTTTATCCTACAATGAGCAGTTCTTC. Amino acids: CASSSSLAGGDLLSYNEQFF. This sequence joins TRBV7-8 and TRBJ2-1; TRBD2 aligns across 11 bases. The CDR3 is 20 amino acids. Germline lookup yields CDR1 SGHVS and CDR2 FQNEAQ. V shed 4 bases and J 1 base; nucleotides not matched to a gene: 15.

The CDR3 loop reads CASSLDDGDSYEQYF. As DNA, the CDR3 is TGTGCCAGCAGCTTAGACGATGGGGACTCCTACGAGCAGTACTTC. This chain connects TRBV7-9 to TRBJ2-7, with D unresolved. The germline CDR1 and CDR2 sequences are SEHNR and FQNEAQ (reference sequence). V lost 1 base to trimming and J lost 0 bases, with 10 bases between them. The CDR3 has 15 amino acids.

The genes are TRBV25-1 and TRBJ2-6, with 7 bases lining up with TRBD2. In germline, CDR1 is MGHDK, CDR2 SYGVNS. The CDR3 has 18 residues. V gave up 1 base and J gave up 2 bases; unmatched junction bases: 8. CDR3 bases: TGTGCCAGCAGTGAATGGGCTAGCGGTAGGACTGGGGCCAACGTCCTGACTTTC. It is translated as CASSEWASGRTGANVLTF.

The V and J genes are TRBV19 and TRBJ2-2, with a possible D match to TRBD2 (6 bases). This CDR3 contains 14 residues. The germline V and J ends were trimmed by 7 bases and 8 bases, with 17 bases remaining between them. The germline V gene has CDR1 LNHDA and CDR2 SQIVND (reference sequence). As DNA, the CDR3 is TGTGCCAGTACCCACCGGGACTCCTTTGGGGAGCTGTTTTTT. Amino acid sequence: CASTHRDSFGELFF.

This rearrangement joins TRBV7-3 to TRBJ1-1, with a tentative D call TRBD1 (6 bases). In germline, CDR1 is SGHTA, CDR2 FQGTGA. This CDR3 contains 12 residues. Trimming left V 7 bases short and J 11 bases short, with 17 bases between. As DNA, the CDR3 is TGTGCCAGCACGCCCGGGGGCAGGGTTGCTTTCTTT. This translates into CASTPGGRVAFF.

The J gene is TRBJ2-6, the V gene TRBV19; 9 nucleotides line up with TRBD1. There are 19 residues in the CDR3. Trimming took 3 bases from V and 0 from J; bases not matched to a gene: 9. In germline, CDR1 is LNHDA, CDR2 SQIVND (reference sequence). For the CDR3, the DNA is TGTGCCAGTAGTATCAAGGGACAGGGCGTTCTCTCTGGGGCCAACGTCCTGACTTTC. Amino acids: CASSIKGQGVLSGANVLTF.

This clonotype was detected only a few times. V gene TRBV7-8 combines with J gene TRBJ2-1, with D tentatively TRBD1 (5 bases). The CDR3 totals 15 residues. Deletions cut 5 bases from V and 4 bases from J, with 15 bases between. CDR1 SGHVS and CDR2 FQNEAQ come from the germline V gene. The CDR3 nucleotides read TGTGCCAGCAGCCTTCAGGGAACGAAATACAATGAGCAGTTCTTC. Protein product: CASSLQGTKYNEQFF.

The genes are TRBV5-1 and TRBJ2-1; the D is unclear. Trimming took off 0 bases at V and 10 bases at J, with 11 bases between the two ends. From germline, CDR1 is SGHRS and CDR2 YFSETQ. The CDR3 contains 13 residues. CDR3 in amino acids: CASSLGHPTEQFF. The CDR3, as DNA: TGCGCCAGCAGCTTGGGACACCCAACGGAGCAGTTCTTC.

The rearrangement uses TRBV18 and TRBJ1-2, with D perhaps matching TRBD1 (5 bases). The germline V gene encodes CDR1 KGHSH and CDR2 LQKENI. Trimming removed 4 bases at V and 8 bases at J, with 17 bases between. The CDR3 has 14 amino acids. The DNA of the CDR3 is TGTGCCAGCTCACTTGACGGAGGGGTGCAGGGCTACACCTTC. This translates into CASSLDGGVQGYTF. Supplemented by reference TRBV18 and TRBJ1-2, the full variable domain reads NAGVMQNPRHLVRRRGQEARLRCSPMKGHSHVYWYRQLPEEGLKFMVYLQKENIIDESGMPKERFSAEFPKEGPSILRIQQVVRGDSAAYFCASSLDGGVQGYTFGSGTRLTVV.

This clonotype was seen at least ten times. The chain has TRBV27 and TRBJ2-1, with 11 bases that match TRBD2. V was pared by 6 bases and J by 5 bases, with 3 bases of the junction left unmatched. CDR1 is MNHEY, CDR2 SMNVEV, per germline (reference sequence). This CDR3 has 14 residues. The DNA for the CDR3 is TGTGCCAGCAGGACTAGCGGGGCAAACAATGAGCAGTTCTTC. This gives the protein CASRTSGANNEQFF.

This clonotype was counted only a few times. V and J are TRBV6-2 or TRBV6-3 and TRBJ1-2; maybe TRBD1 (5 bases). Between the trimmed V and J ends, which lost 5 bases and 3 bases, there was a span of 25 bases. CDR1 and CDR2 (germline): MNHEY, SVGEGT. The CDR3 extends over 18 amino acids. The DNA for the CDR3 is TGTGCCAGCAGTAAGCACCAAATGGGGGGATCTTTCGACTATGGCTACACCTTC. Translated: CASSKHQMGGSFDYGYTF.